What follows is one TCR beta chain and its context. This clone's antigen is unknown. No base qualities exist here, and no much larger clone lies one base off it. Looking up the germline V gene (reference sequence) yields CDR1 LNHDA and CDR2 SQIVND. From its cysteine to its phenylalanine, the CDR3 spans 15 amino acids. The entry retains the CDR3 DNA only, 45 bases that are in frame from base 1. These data belong to a study of CD8+CD57+ T cells in acquired aplastic anemia (dated by TCRdb to about 2018). Looking at the study overall: A mean of around 3 ug of DNA, ranging from about 0.2 to 27.4 ug, was extracted from sorted CD4+ and CD8+ cells. CD8+CD57+ expansion was defined as a frequency above the mean frequency observed in healthy subjects. On the study overall, not on this receptor specifically: CD8+ Simpson's diversity did not differ significantly between patients and healthy controls (P=0.060). Over 25 CD8+ CDR3 sequences were found in both patients and controls but appeared to be highly expressed in patients and within the immunodominant clones of the patients.

Profiling of TCR beta VDJ combinations and CDR3 sequences used genomic DNA as the template. An Illumina HiSeq 2000 was the platform used for TCR repertoire sequencing. Under the source paper's analysis protocol: Repertoires were assessed using TRBV/TRBJ rearrangement plots, CDR3 size and DJ length profiles, and Simpson's diversity index. Whichever DNA sequence was most abundant in the deep sequencing data was defined as the immunodominant clone. CDR3 amino acid sequences were checked for sharing across subjects and were also compared against the VDJdb database and published repertoires. The raw public data were reprocessed by TCRdb itself: fastp quality trimming at Q25, MiXCR clonotype calling, in-frame beta chains only. Identical CDR3 proteins give one entry, which carries the most common genes and DNA. TCRdb, not the original authors, processed these V and J calls. The sample table contains roughly 93,000 distinct CDR3 sequences; only one count was recorded for about 66% of them. Roughly 60% of the sample comes from the top ten.

Expansion of CD8+CD57+ cells had been shown by flow cytometry in the patients chosen for sequencing. Every patient had a diagnosis of severe acquired aplastic anemia based on International Study of Aplastic Anemia and Agranulocytosis and Camitta criteria. No therapy had been received by the patients at the time of blood sampling. The study deep-sequenced TCR repertoires of sorted CD4+ and CD8+ blood T cells from severe aplastic anemia patients and healthy subjects. In the USA, patient enrollment took place under clinicaltrials.gov protocols 00001620, 01623167, 00001397, 00071045, 00081523 and 00961064. Ficoll-Paque density gradient centrifugation was used to isolate peripheral blood mononuclear cells. Before DNA extraction, CD4+ and CD8+ T cells were sorted by FACS or by magnetic beads.

This receptor was obtained from a human donor with aplastic anemia. Sequenced: sorted CD4+, CD8+, or CD8+CD57+ T cells (not recorded which) from PBMCs. The chain uses TRBV19 and TRBJ2-7, with TRBD2 as a weak D call on 5 bases. The closer fit of TRBJ2-5 to the DNA end suggests the J call may be wrong. The CDR3 is CASSIGPGRVETQYF. The DNA reads as follows: TGTGCCAGTAGTATAGGGCCGGGAAGGGTTGAGACCCAGTACTTC.